This T cell receptor (beta chain) was captured in a study of cytomegalovirus exposure and HLA in healthy donors. At the level of the study: A data release that came early held approximately 85 million unique TCRs from HLA-typed donors. Study-wide results and caveats: Later analysis showed TCR association rates varying by HLA locus, highest for DRB1 and lowest for HLA-C.

On this clone: Its matching antigen is unknown.

Both 60 Vbeta primers and 13 Jbeta primers went into the PCR. The data were produced by immunoSEQ multiplex PCR, yet TCRdb's version contains in-frame clones alone and is incomplete. Among 130,000 or so clones, 75% were seen once, and the ten largest hold more than 2.5%. CDR3 length equals 14 residues. The germline CDR1 and CDR2 sequences are SEHNR and FQNEAQ (reference sequence). The V and J ends lost 5 bases and 3 bases, in that order; junction bases with no gene match: 4. V usage is TRBV7-9 and J usage is TRBJ1-2; 9 bases fit TRBD1. The source is a man aged 35-49 years in good health and CMV-seronegative. The sequencing sample was made of PBMCs. The CDR3 loop is CASSPGQGHYGYTF. The CDR3 nucleotides read TGTGCCAGCAGCCCGGGACAGGGCCACTATGGCTACACCTTC.